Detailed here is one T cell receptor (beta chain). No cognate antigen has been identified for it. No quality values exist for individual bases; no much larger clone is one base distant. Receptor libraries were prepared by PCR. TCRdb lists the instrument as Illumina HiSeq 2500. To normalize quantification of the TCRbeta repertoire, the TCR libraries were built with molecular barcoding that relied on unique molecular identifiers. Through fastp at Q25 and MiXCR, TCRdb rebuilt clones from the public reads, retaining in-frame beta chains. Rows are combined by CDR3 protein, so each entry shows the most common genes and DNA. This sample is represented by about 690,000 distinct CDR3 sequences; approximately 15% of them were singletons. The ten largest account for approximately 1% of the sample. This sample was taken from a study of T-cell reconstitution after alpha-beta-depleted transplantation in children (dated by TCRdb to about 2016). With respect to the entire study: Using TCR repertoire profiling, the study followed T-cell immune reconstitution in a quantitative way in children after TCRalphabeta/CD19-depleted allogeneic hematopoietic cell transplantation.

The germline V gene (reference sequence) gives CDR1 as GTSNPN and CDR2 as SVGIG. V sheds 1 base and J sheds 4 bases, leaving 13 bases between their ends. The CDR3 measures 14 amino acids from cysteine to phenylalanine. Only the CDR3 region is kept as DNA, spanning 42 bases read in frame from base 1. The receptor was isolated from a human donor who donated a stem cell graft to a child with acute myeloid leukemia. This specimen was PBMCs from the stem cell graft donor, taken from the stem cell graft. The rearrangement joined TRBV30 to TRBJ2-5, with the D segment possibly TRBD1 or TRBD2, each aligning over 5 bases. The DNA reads TGTGCCTGGAGTGAGTCAGGGAGTAGAGAGACCCAGTACTTC. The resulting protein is CAWSESGSRETQYF.